This TCR beta chain was profiled in a study of beta chain features in type 1 diabetes. For the study at large: All samples together contributed about 100,000,000 sorted cells for examination. Study-wide results and caveats: All four CD4+ subsets from Type 1 diabetes patients carried moderately but significantly shorter TCRB CDR3s. In comparison with healthy donors, patients had naive, central memory and Treg TCRB repertoires that appeared more similar.

The CDR3 is made up of 13 amino acids. This clone was detected a few times. What it recognizes is unknown. TCRB transcripts that were expressed got sequenced, as all of the isolated RNA had been reverse transcribed. Profiled with immunoSEQ multiplex PCR; TCRdb holds only in-frame clones, not every one. Among 100,000 to 150,000 clones listed, roughly 17% were seen once. The chain uses TRBV21-1 and TRBJ1-2. TRBV21-1 is noted as a pseudogene. The material sequenced was central memory CD4+ T cells from blood. The receptor was isolated from a young man with type 1 diabetes. The CDR3, as DNA: TGTGCCAGCAGCGGACGCAGGACCTATGGCTACACCTTC. Amino acid sequence: CASSGRRTYGYTF.